This section outlines one TCR beta chain sequence together with its context. Its matching antigen is unknown. This sample was taken from a study of cytomegalovirus exposure and HLA in healthy donors. Study outcomes and limitations: Specificity of a few CMV-associated chains for CMV antigens was verified in vitro. Using the classifier, cytomegalovirus status was reportedly diagnosed with high specificity and sensitivity.

Repertoires were generated with immunoSEQ multiplex PCR, while TCRdb's copy carries only in-frame clones and drops some. The profile shows more than 80,000 clones, about 95% of them singletons. Germline V gene lookup returns CDR1 ENHRY and CDR2 SYGVKD. Trimming shortened V by 0 bases and J by 10 bases, and 15 bases separated the two germline ends. This CDR3 has 15 residues. The TCR sequence derives from a woman between 18 and 29 years old in good health and CMV-seronegative. The V gene is TRBV10-3, the J gene TRBJ1-4, with D possibly matching TRBD1 (6 bases). The specimen sequenced was PBMCs. The CDR3 reads CAISESAGDAGKLFF. The CDR3 nucleotides are TGTGCCATCAGTGAGTCGGCAGGGGATGCGGGAAAACTGTTTTTT.